Here is one TCR beta chain with its context. Its antigen is undetermined. The naive CD8 fraction comprised CD45RO-negative cells positively selected for CCR7 and excluded terminally differentiated effector memory CD45RA+ cells. Germline V gene data show CDR1 as SGDLS and CDR2 as YYNGEE. The CDR3 loop spans 14 amino acids. V gave up 0 bases and J gave up 4 bases, with 11 bases separating them. The sample comes from a study of shared clonotypes between healthy human individuals. General study results and limits: The sole specimen, blood, was sampled, and tissue repertoires likely differ.

Running of the assay took place at deep level. Each replicate PCR on the sorted subsets used approximately 200 ng DNA (around 30,000 T cell genomes). Repertoires were generated with immunoSEQ multiplex PCR, while TCRdb's copy carries only in-frame clones and drops some. The sample has some 1,900,000 clones; roughly 94% are singletons. This clonotype was obtained from a man in his late teens or twenties in good health. This chain connects TRBV9 to TRBJ2-7; no reliable D call. Sequenced: naive CD8+ T cells sorted from blood. This chain's CDR3 is CASSVAGERYEQYF. In DNA, the CDR3 is TGTGCCAGCAGCGTAGCTGGAGAGAGGTACGAGCAGTACTTC.